The entry below describes one T cell receptor (beta chain). CDR1 and CDR2 (germline): SGHVT, SQSDAQ. CDR3 length: 18 residues. V lost 1 base to trimming and J lost 5 bases, with 21 bases between them. Sequenced by immunoSEQ multiplex PCR; TCRdb stores in-frame clones only, minus some. The table lists 40,000 to 60,000 clones, approximately 88% of them singletons. This record belongs to a study of OX40 agonist ivuxolimab in advanced cancers. Study context: Those treated in dose escalation had hepatocellular carcinoma, melanoma, renal cell cancer or head and neck cancer. Subjects had a mean age of about 61 years, with a range of roughly 23 to 79; just over 80% were male. Partial responses, seen in three patients, involved one hepatocellular carcinoma and two cutaneous melanomas.

Autoimmune disease history or systemic immunosuppression barred patients. The starting material was CD4+ or CD8+ T cells sorted from blood, obtained in a trial of the OX40 agonist ivuxolimab. This clonotype was obtained from an adult with an advanced solid tumor such as melanoma, head and neck, liver or kidney cancer. This sequence joins TRBV7-4 and TRBJ1-5; D is possibly TRBD1 (5 bases). CDR3 amino acids: CASSLEVGGDADDQPQHF. CDR3 DNA sequence: TGTGCCAGCAGCTTAGAGGTTGGGGGGGACGCCGATGATCAGCCCCAGCATTTT.